The TCR beta chain described here comes from a study of shared clonotypes between healthy human individuals. Points from the study as a whole: Donor clonotype sharing was expected to depend on sequencing depth. Sample collection involved blood only; tissue repertoires are likely different.

The CDR3 loop spans 16 amino acids. Losses at the gene ends were 3 bases for V and 3 bases for J; bases not matched to a gene: 7. Germline V gene lookup returns CDR1 LNHDA and CDR2 SQIVND (reference sequence). Profiling relied on immunoSEQ multiplex PCR, and the TCRdb table lists in-frame clones only, not all of them. The table has 900,000 to 1,200,000 clones, 70% to 80% seen once; the top ten hold 0.5% to 0.65%. Concerning this clone itself: Antigen unknown.

Adult donors, all healthy and HIV-negative, had no recent acute infections or vaccinations. This clonotype originated in a man aged 18 to 30 in good health. Some clones in this sample may be carry-over from other donors' samples. Sequencing was performed on memory CD4+ T cells from PBMCs. Subset described: CD45RA-negative fraction. This sequence joins TRBV19 and TRBJ1-5; 8 nucleotides match TRBD1. The CDR3 sequence: CASSILGQGVNQPQHF. The CDR3 region has the DNA TGTGCCAGTAGTATCCTCGGACAGGGTGTCAATCAGCCCCAGCATTTT.